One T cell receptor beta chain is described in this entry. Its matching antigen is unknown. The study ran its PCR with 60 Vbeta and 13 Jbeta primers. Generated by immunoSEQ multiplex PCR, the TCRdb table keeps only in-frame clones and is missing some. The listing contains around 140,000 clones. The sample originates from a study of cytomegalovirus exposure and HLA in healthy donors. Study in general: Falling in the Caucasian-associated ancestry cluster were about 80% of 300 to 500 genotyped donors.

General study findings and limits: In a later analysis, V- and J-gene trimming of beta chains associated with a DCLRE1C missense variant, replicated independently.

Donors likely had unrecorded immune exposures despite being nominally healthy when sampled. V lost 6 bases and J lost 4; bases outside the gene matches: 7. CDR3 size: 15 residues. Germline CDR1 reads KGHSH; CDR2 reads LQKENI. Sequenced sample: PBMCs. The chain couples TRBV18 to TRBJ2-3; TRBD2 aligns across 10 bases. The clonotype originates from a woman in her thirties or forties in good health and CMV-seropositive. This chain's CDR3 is CASSETSGLADTQYF. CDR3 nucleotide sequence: TGTGCCAGCTCCGAGACTAGCGGGTTGGCAGATACGCAGTATTTT.